The clone carrying this TCR beta chain showed up just a few times. Its target is unknown. This specimen belongs to a study of T cell repertoires in cytomegalovirus infection. TCRdb re-analysed the reads in MiXCR, keeping a single row per CDR3 protein. The sample lists roughly 160,000 distinct CDR3 sequences, roughly 20% seen once, with 20% to 30% in the top ten. The sequencing used CD8+ T cells from cultured PBMCs, collected from culture after CMV antigen stimulation. The clonotype originates from a human donor in good health (CMV status not recorded). Some clones in this sample may be carry-over from other donors' samples.

The CDR3 nucleotides are TGTGCCAGCAGCTCAAGCGGCCAAGAGACCCAGTACTTC. Its translation: CASSSSGQETQYF. This rearrangement joins TRBV7-6 to TRBJ2-5; D perhaps matches TRBD2 (5 bases). This CDR3 comprises 13 residues. Germline V gene data show CDR1 as SGHVS and CDR2 as FNYEAQ. V shed 4 bases and J shed 1 base, with 7 bases lying between them.